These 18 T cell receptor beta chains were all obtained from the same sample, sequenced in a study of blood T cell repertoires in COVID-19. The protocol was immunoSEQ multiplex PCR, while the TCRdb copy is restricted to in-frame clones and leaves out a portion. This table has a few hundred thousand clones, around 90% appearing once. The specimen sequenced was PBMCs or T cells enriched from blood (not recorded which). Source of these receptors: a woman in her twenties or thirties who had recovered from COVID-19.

In nucleotides, the CDR3 is TGTGCCAGCAGTAGAACAGGAAGCACAGATACGCAGTATTTT. It translates to CASSRTGSTDTQYF. The genes are TRBV6-5 and TRBJ2-3; TRBD1 is a possible D gene (5 bases). CDR3 length equals 14 residues. Germline CDR1 reads MNHEY; CDR2 reads SVGAGI. Deletions cut 5 bases from V and 0 bases from J, with 9 bases between.

This chain's CDR3 is CASSQGLPSTDTQYF. The DNA of the CDR3 is TGTGCCAGCAGCCAGGGACTACCGAGCACAGATACGCAGTATTTT. The J gene is TRBJ2-3, the V gene TRBV6-5; the match to TRBD2 covers 7 bases. This CDR3 is built from 15 residues. The germline gives CDR1 MNHEY, CDR2 SVGAGI. V lost 6 bases and J lost 0; bases outside the gene matches: 6.

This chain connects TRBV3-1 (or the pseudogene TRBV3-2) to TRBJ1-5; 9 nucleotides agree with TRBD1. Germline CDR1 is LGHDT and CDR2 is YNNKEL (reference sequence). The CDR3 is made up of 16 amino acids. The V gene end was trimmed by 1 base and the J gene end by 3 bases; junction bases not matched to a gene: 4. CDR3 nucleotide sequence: TGTGCCAGCAGCCAAGGAGGACAGGGGAACAATCAGCCCCAGCATTTT. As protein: CASSQGGQGNNQPQHF.

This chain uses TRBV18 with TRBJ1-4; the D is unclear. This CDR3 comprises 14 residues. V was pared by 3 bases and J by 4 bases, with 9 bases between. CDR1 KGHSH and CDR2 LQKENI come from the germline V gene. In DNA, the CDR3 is TGTGCCAGCTCACCGGGAGGGTTTAATGAAAAACTGTTTTTT. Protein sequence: CASSPGGFNEKLFF. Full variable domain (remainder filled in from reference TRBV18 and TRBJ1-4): NAGVMQNPRHLVRRRGQEARLRCSPMKGHSHVYWYRQLPEEGLKFMVYLQKENIIDESGMPKERFSAEFPKEGPSILRIQQVVRGDSAAYFCASSPGGFNEKLFFGSGTQLSVL.

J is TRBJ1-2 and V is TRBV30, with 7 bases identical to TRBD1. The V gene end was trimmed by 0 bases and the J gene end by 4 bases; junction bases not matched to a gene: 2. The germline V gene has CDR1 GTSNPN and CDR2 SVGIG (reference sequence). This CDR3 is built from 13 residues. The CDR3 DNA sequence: TGTGCCTGGAGTGTACGACAGGGCTATGGCTACACCTTC. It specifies CAWSVRQGYGYTF.

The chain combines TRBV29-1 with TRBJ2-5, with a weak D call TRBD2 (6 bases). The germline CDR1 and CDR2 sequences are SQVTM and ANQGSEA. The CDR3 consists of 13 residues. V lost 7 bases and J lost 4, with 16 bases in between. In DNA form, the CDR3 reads TGCAGCGGGAGGGGCGGTTTAGGAGAGACCCAGTACTTC. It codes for CSGRGGLGETQYF.

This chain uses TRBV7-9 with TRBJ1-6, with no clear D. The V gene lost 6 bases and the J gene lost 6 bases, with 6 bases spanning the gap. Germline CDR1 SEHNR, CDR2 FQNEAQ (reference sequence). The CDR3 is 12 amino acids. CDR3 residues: CASSLSNSPLHF. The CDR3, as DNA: TGTGCCAGCAGTCTCAGTAATTCACCCCTCCACTTT. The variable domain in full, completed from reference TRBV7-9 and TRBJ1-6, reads DTGVSQNPRHKITKRGQNVTFRCDPISEHNRLYWYRQTLGQGPEFLTYFQNEAQLEKSRLLSDRFSAERPKGSFSTLEIQRTEQGDSAMYLCASSLSNSPLHFGNGTRLTVT.

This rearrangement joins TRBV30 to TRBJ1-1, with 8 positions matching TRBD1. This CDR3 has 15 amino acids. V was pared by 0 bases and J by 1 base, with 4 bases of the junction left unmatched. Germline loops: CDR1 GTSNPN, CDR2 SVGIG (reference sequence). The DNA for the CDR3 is TGTGCCTGGAGTGTCCAGGGGACAGGGAACACTGAAGCTTTCTTT. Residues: CAWSVQGTGNTEAFF.

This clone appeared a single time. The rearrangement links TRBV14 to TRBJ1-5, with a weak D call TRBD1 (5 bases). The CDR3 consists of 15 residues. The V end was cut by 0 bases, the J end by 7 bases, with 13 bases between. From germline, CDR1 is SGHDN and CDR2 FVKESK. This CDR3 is CASSQDSGVGQPQHF. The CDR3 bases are TGTGCCAGCAGCCAAGATTCGGGGGTGGGCCAGCCCCAGCATTTT.

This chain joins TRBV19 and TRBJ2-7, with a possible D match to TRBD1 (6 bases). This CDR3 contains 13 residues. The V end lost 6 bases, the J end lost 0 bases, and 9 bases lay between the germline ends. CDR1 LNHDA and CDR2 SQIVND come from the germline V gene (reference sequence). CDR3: CASSRDNSYEQYF. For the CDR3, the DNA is TGTGCCAGTAGCCGGGACAACTCCTACGAGCAGTACTTC.

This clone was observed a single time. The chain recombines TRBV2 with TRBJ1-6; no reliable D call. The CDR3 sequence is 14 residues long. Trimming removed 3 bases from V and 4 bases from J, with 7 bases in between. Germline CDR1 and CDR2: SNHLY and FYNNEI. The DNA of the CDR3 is TGTGCCAGCAGTGACCGGGGATATAATTCACCCCTCCACTTT. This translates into CASSDRGYNSPLHF. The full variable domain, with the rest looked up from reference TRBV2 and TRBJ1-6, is EPEVTQTPSHQVTQMGQEVILRCVPISNHLYFYWYRQILGQKVEFLVSFYNNEISEKSEIFDDQFSVERPDGSNFTLKIRSTKLEDSAMYFCASSDRGYNSPLHFGNGTRLTVT.

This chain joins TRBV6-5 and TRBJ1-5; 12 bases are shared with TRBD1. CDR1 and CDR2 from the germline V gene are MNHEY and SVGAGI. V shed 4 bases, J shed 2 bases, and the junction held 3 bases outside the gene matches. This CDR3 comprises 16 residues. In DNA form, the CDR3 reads TGTGCCAGCAGTTTGGGACAGGGGGCGGGCAATCAGCCCCAGCATTTT. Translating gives CASSLGQGAGNQPQHF.

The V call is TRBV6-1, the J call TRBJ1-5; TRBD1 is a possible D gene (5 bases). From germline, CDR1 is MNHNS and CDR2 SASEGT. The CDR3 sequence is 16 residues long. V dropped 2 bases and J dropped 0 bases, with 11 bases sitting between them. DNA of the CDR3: TGTGCCAGCAGTGAACGGGGGTGGAATAGCAATCAGCCCCAGCATTTT. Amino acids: CASSERGWNSNQPQHF.

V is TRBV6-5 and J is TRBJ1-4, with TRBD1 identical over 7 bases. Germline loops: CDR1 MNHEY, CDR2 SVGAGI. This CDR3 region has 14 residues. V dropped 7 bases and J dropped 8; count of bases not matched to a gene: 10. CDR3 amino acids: CASTRQGVGEKLFF. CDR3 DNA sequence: TGTGCCAGCACCAGGCAGGGGGTAGGCGAAAAACTGTTTTTT.

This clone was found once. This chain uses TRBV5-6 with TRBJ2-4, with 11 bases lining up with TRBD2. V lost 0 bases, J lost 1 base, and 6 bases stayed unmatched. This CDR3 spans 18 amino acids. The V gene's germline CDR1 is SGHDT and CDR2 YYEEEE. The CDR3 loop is CASSLVAGGPVAKNIQYF. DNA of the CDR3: TGTGCCAGCAGCTTGGTAGCGGGGGGGCCTGTGGCCAAAAACATTCAGTACTTC.

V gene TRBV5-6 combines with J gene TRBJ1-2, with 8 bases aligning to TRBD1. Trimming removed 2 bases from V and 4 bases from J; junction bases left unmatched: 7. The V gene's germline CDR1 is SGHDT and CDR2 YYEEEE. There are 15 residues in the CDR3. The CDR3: CASSFKQGGIYGYTF. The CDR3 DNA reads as TGTGCCAGCAGCTTCAAACAGGGGGGCATCTATGGCTACACCTTC.

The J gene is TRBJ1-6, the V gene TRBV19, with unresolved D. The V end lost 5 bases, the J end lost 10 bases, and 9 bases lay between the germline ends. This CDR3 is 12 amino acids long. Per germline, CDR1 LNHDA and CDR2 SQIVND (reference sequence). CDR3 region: CASSPPGSPLHF. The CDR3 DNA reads TGTGCCAGTAGTCCACCGGGGTCACCCCTCCACTTT. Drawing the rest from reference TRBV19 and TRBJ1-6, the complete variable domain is DGGITQSPKYLFRKEGQNVTLSCEQNLNHDAMYWYRQDPGQGLRLIYYSQIVNDFQKGDIAEGYSVSREKKESFPLTVTSAQKNPTAFYLCASSPPGSPLHFGNGTRLTVT.

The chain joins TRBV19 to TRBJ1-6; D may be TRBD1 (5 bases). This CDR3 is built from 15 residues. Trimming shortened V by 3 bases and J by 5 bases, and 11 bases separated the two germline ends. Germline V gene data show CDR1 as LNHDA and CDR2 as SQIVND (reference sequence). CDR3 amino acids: CASSIAQVNNSPLHF. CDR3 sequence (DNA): TGTGCCAGTAGTATCGCACAGGTGAATAATTCACCCCTCCACTTT.